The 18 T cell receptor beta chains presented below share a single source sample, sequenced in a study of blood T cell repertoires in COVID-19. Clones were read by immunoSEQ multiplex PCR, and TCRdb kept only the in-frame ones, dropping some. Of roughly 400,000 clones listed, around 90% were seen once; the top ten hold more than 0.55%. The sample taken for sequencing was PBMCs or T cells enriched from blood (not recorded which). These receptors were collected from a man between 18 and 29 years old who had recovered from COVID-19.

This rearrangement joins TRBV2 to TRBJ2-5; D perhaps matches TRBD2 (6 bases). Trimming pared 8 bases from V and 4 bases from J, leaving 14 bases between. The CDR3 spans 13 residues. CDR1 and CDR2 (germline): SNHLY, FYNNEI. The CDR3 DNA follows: TGTGCCAGCCTTCGGGAGAGATTAGAGACCCAGTACTTC. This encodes CASLRERLETQYF.

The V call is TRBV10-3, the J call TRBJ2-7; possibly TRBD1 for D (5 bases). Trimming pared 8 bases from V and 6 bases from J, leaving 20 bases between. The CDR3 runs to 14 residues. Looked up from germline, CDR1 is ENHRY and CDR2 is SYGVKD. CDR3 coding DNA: TGTGCCATCGGTCTGGGGCAGGGTGAAGGCGAGCAGTACTTC. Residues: CAIGLGQGEGEQYF.

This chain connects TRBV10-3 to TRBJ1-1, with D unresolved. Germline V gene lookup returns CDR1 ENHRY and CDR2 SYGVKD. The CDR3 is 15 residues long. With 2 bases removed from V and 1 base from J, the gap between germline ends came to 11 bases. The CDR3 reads CAISEAGLTNTEAFF. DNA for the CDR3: TGTGCCATCAGTGAGGCCGGACTCACGAACACTGAAGCTTTCTTT.

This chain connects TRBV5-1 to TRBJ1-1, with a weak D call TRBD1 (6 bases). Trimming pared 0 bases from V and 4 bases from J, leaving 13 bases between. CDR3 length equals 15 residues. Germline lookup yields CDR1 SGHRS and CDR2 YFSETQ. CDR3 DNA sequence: TGCGCCAGCAGCTTGGCAGGGGCTGAAGGCACTGAAGCTTTCTTT. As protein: CASSLAGAEGTEAFF.

CDR3 protein: CASSEWGVPAVRSGNTIYF. CDR3 in DNA: TGTGCCAGCAGTGAATGGGGGGTGCCCGCGGTTCGCTCTGGAAACACCATATATTTT. V gene TRBV6-1 combines with J gene TRBJ1-3; TRBD1 is a possible D gene (5 bases). The germline gives CDR1 MNHNS, CDR2 SASEGT. There are 19 residues in the CDR3. The V end lost 2 bases, the J end lost 0 bases, and 20 bases lay between the germline ends.

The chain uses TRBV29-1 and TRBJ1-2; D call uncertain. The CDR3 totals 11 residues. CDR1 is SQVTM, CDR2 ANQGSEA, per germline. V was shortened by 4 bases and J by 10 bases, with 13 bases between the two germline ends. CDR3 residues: CSVVVQEDYTF. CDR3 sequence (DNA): TGCAGCGTTGTGGTGCAGGAGGACTACACCTTC.

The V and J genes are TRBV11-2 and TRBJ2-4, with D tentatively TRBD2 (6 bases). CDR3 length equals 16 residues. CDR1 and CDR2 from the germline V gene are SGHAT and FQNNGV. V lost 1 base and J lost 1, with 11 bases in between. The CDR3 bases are TGTGCCAGCAGCTTAGCCGGGACTGGGGCCAAAAACATTCAGTACTTC. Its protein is CASSLAGTGAKNIQYF. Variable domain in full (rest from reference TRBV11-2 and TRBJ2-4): EAGVAQSPRYKIIEKRQSVAFWCNPISGHATLYWYQQILGQGPKLLIQFQNNGVVDDSQLPKDRFSAERLKGVDSTLKIQPAKLEDSAVYLCASSLAGTGAKNIQYFGAGTRLSVL.

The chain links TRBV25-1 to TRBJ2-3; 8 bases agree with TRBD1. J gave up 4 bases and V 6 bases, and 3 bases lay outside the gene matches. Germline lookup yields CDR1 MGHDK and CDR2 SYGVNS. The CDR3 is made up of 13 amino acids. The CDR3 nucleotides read TGTGCCAGCAGGGACAGGGACCCAGATACGCAGTATTTT. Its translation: CASRDRDPDTQYF.

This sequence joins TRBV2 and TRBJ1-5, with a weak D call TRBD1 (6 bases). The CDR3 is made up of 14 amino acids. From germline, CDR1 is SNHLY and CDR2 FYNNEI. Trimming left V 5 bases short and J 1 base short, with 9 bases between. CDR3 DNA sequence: TGTGCCAGCAGTTTCGACAGGAGCAATCAGCCCCAGCATTTT. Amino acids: CASSFDRSNQPQHF.

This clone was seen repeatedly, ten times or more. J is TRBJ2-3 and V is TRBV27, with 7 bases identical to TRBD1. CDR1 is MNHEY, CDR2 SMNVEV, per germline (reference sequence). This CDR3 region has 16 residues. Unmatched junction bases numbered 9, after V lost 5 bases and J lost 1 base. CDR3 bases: TGTGCCAGCAGTATTATCGATGGGACAGGCACAGATACGCAGTATTTT. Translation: CASSIIDGTGTDTQYF.

Here the CDR3 DNA reads TGCAGCGTTGAAGGGACTGGGACAAACTTCAATGAGCAGTTCTTC. It encodes CSVEGTGTNFNEQFF. J is TRBJ2-1 and V is TRBV29-1; D perhaps matches TRBD1 (6 bases). V was shortened by 1 base and J by 6 bases, with 16 bases between the two germline ends. The germline gives CDR1 SQVTM, CDR2 ANQGSEA. This CDR3 has 15 residues.

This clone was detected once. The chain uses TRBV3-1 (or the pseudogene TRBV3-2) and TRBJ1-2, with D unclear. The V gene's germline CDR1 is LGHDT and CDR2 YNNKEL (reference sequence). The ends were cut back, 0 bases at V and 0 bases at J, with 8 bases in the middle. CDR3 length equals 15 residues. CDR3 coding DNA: TGTGCCAGCAGCCAAGATTTCAATGCTAACTATGGCTACACCTTC. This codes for CASSQDFNANYGYTF.

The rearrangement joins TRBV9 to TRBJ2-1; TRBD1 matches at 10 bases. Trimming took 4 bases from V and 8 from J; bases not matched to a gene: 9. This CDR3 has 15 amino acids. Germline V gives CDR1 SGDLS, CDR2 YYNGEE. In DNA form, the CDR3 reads TGTGCCAGCAGCCGATGGGACAGGGGAGTCGATGAGCAGTTCTTC. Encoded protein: CASSRWDRGVDEQFF. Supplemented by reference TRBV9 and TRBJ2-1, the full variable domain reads DSGVTQTPKHLITATGQRVTLRCSPRSGDLSVYWYQQSLDQGLQFLIQYYNGEERAKGNILERFSAQQFPDLHSELNLSSLELGDSALYFCASSRWDRGVDEQFFGPGTRLTVL.

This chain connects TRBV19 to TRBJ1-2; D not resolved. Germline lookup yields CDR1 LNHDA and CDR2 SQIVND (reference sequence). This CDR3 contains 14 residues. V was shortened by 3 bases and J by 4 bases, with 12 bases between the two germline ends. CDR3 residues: CASSITASGYGYTF. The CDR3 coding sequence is TGTGCCAGTAGTATCACCGCGTCGGGCTATGGCTACACCTTC.

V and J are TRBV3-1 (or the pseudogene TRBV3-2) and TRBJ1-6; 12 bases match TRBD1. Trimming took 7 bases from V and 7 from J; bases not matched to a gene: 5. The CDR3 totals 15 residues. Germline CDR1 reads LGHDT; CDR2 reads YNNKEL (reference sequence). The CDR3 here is CASTPGQGANSPLHF. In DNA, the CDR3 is TGTGCCAGCACCCCGGGACAGGGGGCCAATTCACCCCTCCACTTT.

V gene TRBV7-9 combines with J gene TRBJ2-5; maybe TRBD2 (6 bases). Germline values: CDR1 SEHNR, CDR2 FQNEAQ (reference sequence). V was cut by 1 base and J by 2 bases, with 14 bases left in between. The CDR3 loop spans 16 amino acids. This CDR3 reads CASSLGLRGLQETQYF. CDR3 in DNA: TGTGCCAGCAGCTTAGGGCTACGGGGACTGCAAGAGACCCAGTACTTC.

The CDR3 coding sequence is TGTGCCAGCAGCCCCCAGGAGGGGGCCTCGGGGACCCAGTACTTC. Protein sequence: CASSPQEGASGTQYF. The rearrangement uses TRBV7-6 and TRBJ2-5; maybe TRBD1 (7 bases). Germline values: CDR1 SGHVS, CDR2 FNYEAQ. Trimming removed 5 bases at V and 7 bases at J, with 20 bases between. The CDR3 covers 15 residues.

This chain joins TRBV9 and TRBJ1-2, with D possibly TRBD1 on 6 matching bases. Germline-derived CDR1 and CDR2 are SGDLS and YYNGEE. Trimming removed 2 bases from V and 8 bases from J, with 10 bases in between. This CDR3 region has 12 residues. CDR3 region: CASSVLQGGYTF. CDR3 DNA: TGTGCCAGCAGCGTCTTACAGGGAGGCTACACCTTC.